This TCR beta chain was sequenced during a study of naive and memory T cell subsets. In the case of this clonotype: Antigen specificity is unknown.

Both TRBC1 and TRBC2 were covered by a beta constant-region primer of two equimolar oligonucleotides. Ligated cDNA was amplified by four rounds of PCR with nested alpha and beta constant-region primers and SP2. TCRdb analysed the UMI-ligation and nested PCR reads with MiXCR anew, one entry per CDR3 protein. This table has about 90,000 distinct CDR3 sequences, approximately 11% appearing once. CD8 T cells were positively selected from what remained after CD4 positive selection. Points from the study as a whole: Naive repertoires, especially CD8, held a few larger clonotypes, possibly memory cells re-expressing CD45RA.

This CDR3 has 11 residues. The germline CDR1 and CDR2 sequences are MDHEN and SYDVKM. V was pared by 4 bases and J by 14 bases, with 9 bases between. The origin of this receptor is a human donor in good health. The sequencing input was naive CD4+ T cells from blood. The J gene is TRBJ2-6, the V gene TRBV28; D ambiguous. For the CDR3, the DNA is TGTGCCAGCAGTTGTAATCGGATCCTGACTTTC. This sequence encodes CASSCNRILTF. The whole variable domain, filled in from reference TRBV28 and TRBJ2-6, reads DVKVTQSSRYLVKRTGEKVFLECVQDMDHENMFWYRQDPGLGLRLIYFSYDVKMKEKGDIPEGYSVSREKKERFSLILESASTNQTSMYLCASSCNRILTFGAGSRLTVL.